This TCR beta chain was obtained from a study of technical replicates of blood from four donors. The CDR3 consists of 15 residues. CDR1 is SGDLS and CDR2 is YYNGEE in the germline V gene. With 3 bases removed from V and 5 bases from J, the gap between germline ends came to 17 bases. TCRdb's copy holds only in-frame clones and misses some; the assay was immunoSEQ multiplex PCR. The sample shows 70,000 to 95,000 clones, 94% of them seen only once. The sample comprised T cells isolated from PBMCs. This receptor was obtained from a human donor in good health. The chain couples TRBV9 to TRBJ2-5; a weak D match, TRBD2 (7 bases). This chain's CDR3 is CASSAGRGQLETQYF. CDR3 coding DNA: TGTGCCAGCAGCGCCGGGCGGGGGCAGTTGGAGACCCAGTACTTC.